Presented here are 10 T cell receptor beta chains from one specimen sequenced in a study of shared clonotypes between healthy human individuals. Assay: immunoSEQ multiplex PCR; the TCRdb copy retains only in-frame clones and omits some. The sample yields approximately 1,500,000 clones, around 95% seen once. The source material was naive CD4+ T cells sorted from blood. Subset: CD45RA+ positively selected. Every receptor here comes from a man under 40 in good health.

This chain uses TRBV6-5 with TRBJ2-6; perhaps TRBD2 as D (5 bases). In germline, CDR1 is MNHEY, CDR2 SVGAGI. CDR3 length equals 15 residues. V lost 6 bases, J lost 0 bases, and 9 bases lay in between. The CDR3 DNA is TGTGCCAGCAGACGGGGTTACTCTGGGGCCAACGTCCTGACTTTC. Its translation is CASRRGYSGANVLTF.

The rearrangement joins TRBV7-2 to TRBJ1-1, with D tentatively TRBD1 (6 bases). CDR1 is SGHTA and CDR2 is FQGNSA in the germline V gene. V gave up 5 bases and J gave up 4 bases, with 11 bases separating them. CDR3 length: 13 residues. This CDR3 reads CASSQTGPTEAFF. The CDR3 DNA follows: TGTGCCAGCAGCCAGACAGGACCCACTGAAGCTTTCTTT.

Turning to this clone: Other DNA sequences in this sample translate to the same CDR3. CDR3 region: CSARGAGELFF. In nucleotides, the CDR3 is TGCAGTGCTAGAGGCGCCGGGGAGCTGTTTTTT. The rearrangement uses TRBV20-1 and TRBJ2-2; D remains ambiguous. Trimming left V 1 base short and J 6 bases short, with 3 bases between. The germline gives CDR1 DFQATT, CDR2 SNEGSKA (reference sequence). The CDR3 loop spans 11 amino acids.

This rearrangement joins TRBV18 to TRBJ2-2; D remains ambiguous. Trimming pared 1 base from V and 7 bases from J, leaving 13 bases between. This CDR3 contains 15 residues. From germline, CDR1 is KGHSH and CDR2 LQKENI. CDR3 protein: CASSPQSGKIGELFF. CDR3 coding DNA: TGTGCCAGCTCACCACAGTCAGGAAAGATCGGGGAGCTGTTTTTT.

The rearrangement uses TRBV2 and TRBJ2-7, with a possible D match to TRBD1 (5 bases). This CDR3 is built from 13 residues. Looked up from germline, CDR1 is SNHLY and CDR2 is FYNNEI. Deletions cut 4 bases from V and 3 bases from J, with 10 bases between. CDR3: CASSGQNNYEQYF. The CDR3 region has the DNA TGTGCCAGCAGTGGACAGAACAACTACGAGCAGTACTTC.

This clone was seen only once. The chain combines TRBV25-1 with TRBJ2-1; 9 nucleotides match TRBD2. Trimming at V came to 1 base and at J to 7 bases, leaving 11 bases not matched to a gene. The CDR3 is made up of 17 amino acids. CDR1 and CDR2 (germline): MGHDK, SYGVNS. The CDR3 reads CASSESIGLAGKNEQFF. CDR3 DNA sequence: TGTGCCAGCAGTGAATCCATTGGGCTAGCGGGAAAGAATGAGCAGTTCTTC.

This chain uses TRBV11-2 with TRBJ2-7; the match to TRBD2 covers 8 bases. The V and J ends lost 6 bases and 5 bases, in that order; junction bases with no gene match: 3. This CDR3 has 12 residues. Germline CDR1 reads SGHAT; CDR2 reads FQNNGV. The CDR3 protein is CASRRGGHEQYF. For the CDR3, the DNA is TGTGCCAGCAGACGGGGGGGCCACGAGCAGTACTTC.

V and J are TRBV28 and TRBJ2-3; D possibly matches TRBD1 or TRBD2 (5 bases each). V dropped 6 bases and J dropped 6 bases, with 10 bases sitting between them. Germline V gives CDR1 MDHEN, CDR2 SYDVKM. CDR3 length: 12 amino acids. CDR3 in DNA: TGTGCCAGCAGGGGGACGGTGGATACGCAGTATTTT. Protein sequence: CASRGTVDTQYF.

The CDR3 nucleotides read TGTGCCAGCAGCCCAGGACCTCCTTGGGAGCAGTACTTC. As protein: CASSPGPPWEQYF. The chain uses TRBV9 and TRBJ2-7; D not resolved. Deletions cut 4 bases from V and 7 bases from J, with 15 bases between. The length of the CDR3 is 13 residues. Germline assignment: CDR1 SGDLS and CDR2 YYNGEE.

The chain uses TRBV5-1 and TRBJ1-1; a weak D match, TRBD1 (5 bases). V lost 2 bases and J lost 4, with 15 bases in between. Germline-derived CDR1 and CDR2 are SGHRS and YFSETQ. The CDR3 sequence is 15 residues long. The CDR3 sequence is CASSFYGARFTEAFF. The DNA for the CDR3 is TGCGCCAGCAGCTTCTACGGGGCGAGGTTCACTGAAGCTTTCTTT. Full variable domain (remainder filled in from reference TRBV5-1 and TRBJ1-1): KAGVTQTPRYLIKTRGQQVTLSCSPISGHRSVSWYQQTPGQGLQFLFEYFSETQRNKGNFPGRFSGRQFSNSRSEMNVSTLELGDSALYLCASSFYGARFTEAFFGQGTRLTVV.